These T cell receptor beta chains were read from a single sample in a study of blood T cell repertoires in COVID-19. Sequencing used immunoSEQ multiplex PCR; TCRdb keeps in-frame clones, though not all of them. The data show about 240,000 clones, approximately 78% seen once. Sample: peripheral blood. The source is a woman aged 60-75 years with active or convalescent COVID-19. Both conserved end residues are part of each CDR3. Fields, in order: V gene, J gene, clone size, D gene, CDR3 DNA, CDR3 protein. The D gene is left open where the match is weak. Clone sizes are given selectively: once, few, many, or a class where the clone is expanded.

TRBV5-1	TRBJ2-2	.	TRBD1	TGCGCCAGCAGCAACGGACAGGGGGCGAGGACCGGGGAGCTGTTTTTT	CASSNGQGARTGELFF
TRBV19	TRBJ1-1	.	TRBD1	TGTGCCAGTAGTAGCCAGACAGGGCCAACTGAAGCTTTCTTT	CASSSQTGPTEAFF
TRBV28	TRBJ2-1	.	.	TGTGCCAGCGCCCTTGATGGACAGTACTACAATGAGCAGTTCTTC	CASALDGQYYNEQFF
TRBV27	TRBJ2-7	.	TRBD1	TGTGCCAGCAGTTTATCGGGCAGGGGGCTTACCTACGAGCAGTACTTC	CASSLSGRGLTYEQYF
TRBV14	TRBJ1-2	.	TRBD1	TGTGCCAGCAGGCAGACAGGGGCCCTTTATGGCTACACCTTC	CASRQTGALYGYTF
TRBV21-1	TRBJ2-3	.	.	TGTGCCAGCAGCCTACCGGACCAGGGGGACACAGATACGCAGTATTTT	CASSLPDQGDTDTQYF
TRBV9	TRBJ1-3	.	TRBD1	TGTGCCAGCAGCGTAGGGACAGGGGGCGTCATGCCCATATATTTT	CASSVGTGGVMPIYF
TRBV5-4	TRBJ2-6	.	.	TGTGCCAGCCGGCGGGACAGCTCTGGGGCCAACGTCCTGACTTTC	CASRRDSSGANVLTF
TRBV5-1	TRBJ2-1	.	TRBD2	TGCGCCAGCAGCCCCCGGACTAGCGGGGGCCCAGGGGAGCAGTTCTTC	CASSPRTSGGPGEQFF
TRBV7-3	TRBJ2-4	once	TRBD1	TGTGCCAGCAGCTTAGGGACAGAAAACATTCAGTACTTC	CASSLGTENIQYF
TRBV7-3	TRBJ2-7	.	TRBD1	TGTGCCAGCAGCCCCCAAGGGGGGGGACAGGGCTCCGAGCAGTACTTC	CASSPQGGGQGSEQYF
TRBV5-1	TRBJ2-7	.	TRBD1	TGCGCCAGCAGCTTACAGGGGGCGCGTTCATACGAGCAGTACTTC	CASSLQGARSYEQYF
TRBV11-2	TRBJ1-1	.	.	TGTGCCAGCAGCTTTACCGGGACAATGATTGAAGCTTTCTTT	CASSFTGTMIEAFF
TRBV27	TRBJ1-5	.	TRBD1	TGTGCCAGCAGTACGACAGGACAGGCGAGAAGTCAGCCCCAGCATTTT	CASSTTGQARSQPQHF
TRBV5-1	TRBJ1-5	.	TRBD1	TGCGCCAGCAGCCCAACAGGGGCGCGTGATCAGCCCCAGCATTTT	CASSPTGARDQPQHF
TRBV7-9	TRBJ1-5	.	TRBD1	TGTGCCAGCAGCTTGGGGACAGGTAATCAGCCCCAGCATTTT	CASSLGTGNQPQHF
TRBV11-2	TRBJ1-6	.	TRBD1	TGTGCCAGCAGTCTATTCTTAGGGGGCGCAGGTTCACCCCTCCACTTT	CASSLFLGGAGSPLHF
TRBV5-3	TRBJ1-5	.	.	TGTGCCAGAAGTAACTACAGGGCGGGGGCCCTTCAGCCCCAGCATTTT	CARSNYRAGALQPQHF
TRBV19	TRBJ2-5	.	.	TGTGCCAGTAGTAGGGGACCGGGGGAGGAGACCCAGTACTTC	CASSRGPGEETQYF
TRBV5-1	TRBJ2-3	.	TRBD2	TGCGCCAGCAGCTTGGAAGCGGGGGGCACAGATACGCAGTATTTT	CASSLEAGGTDTQYF
TRBV11-3	TRBJ2-2	few	.	TGTGCCAGCAGCTCCGCCGGGGAGCTGTTTTTT	CASSSAGELFF
TRBV2	TRBJ2-6	.	.	TGTGCCAGCACTGAGGGCTGGTCTGGGGCCAACGTCCTGACTTTC	CASTEGWSGANVLTF
TRBV5-8	TRBJ1-2	.	.	TGTGCCAGCAGCTTGGATGGGACAATGTACGGCTACACCTTC	CASSLDGTMYGYTF
TRBV19	TRBJ1-2	.	.	TGTGCCAGTAGTACGGCAGGGGGCTACACCTTC	CASSTAGGYTF
TRBV2	TRBJ2-5	.	.	TGTGCCAGCAGTGTCGACAGCCAAGAGACCCAGTACTTC	CASSVDSQETQYF
TRBV6-5	TRBJ1-2	.	.	TGTGCCAGCAGCCTCAGTAGAGGGATGAGTTACACCTTC	CASSLSRGMSYTF
TRBV7-3	TRBJ1-3	.	.	TGTGCCAGCAGCCTTAACTCTGGAAACACCATATATTTT	CASSLNSGNTIYF
TRBV9	TRBJ1-1	few	.	TGTGCCAGCAGCCCCACGGGGAGGGCCCCTGAAGCTTTCTTT	CASSPTGRAPEAFF
TRBV5-4	TRBJ1-2	.	TRBD1	TGTGCCAGCAGCTCCGGGACAGGGTATTCTAACTATGGCTACACCTTC	CASSSGTGYSNYGYTF
TRBV5-1	TRBJ2-2	.	TRBD1	TGCGCCAGCAGCAGGACAGGGTTGAACACCGGGGAGCTGTTTTTT	CASSRTGLNTGELFF
TRBV6-6	TRBJ1-2	.	.	TGTGCCAGCAGTTACTCGGGACAAACACATGGCTACACCTTC	CASSYSGQTHGYTF
TRBV7-8	TRBJ1-2	.	.	TGTGCCAGCAGCTTAGCGCAGGGCAACTATGGCTACACCTTC	CASSLAQGNYGYTF
TRBV12-3/TRBV12-4	TRBJ2-5	few	.	TGTGCCAGCAGTCGTCAGGAACAAGAGACCCAGTACTTC	CASSRQEQETQYF
TRBV4-2	TRBJ1-1	.	.	TGTGCCAGCAGCCAAGGGTTAAGGGGCTCCCAAAACACTGAAGCTTTCTTT	CASSQGLRGSQNTEAFF
TRBV9	TRBJ2-5	once	.	TGTGCCAGCAGCGTTCGAGGAGCTGCCCCCCAGGAGACCCAGTACTTC	CASSVRGAAPQETQYF
TRBV11-2	TRBJ2-5	.	TRBD2	TGTGCCAGCAGCTCGCCGGGACTAGCGGGGGGGCGAGAGACCCAGTACTTC	CASSSPGLAGGRETQYF
TRBV7-2	TRBJ2-1	.	.	TGTGCCAGCAGCTTCCCCGTGGGACGGGGGAGCTCCTACAATGAGCAGTTCTTC	CASSFPVGRGSSYNEQFF
TRBV2	TRBJ2-1	.	.	TGTGCCAGCAGTGGGGAAGGTGGGGCGAGCTCCTACAATGAGCAGTTCTTC	CASSGEGGASSYNEQFF
TRBV18	TRBJ1-5	.	.	TGTGCCAGCTCCCCCTTCCGCGGTCAAAGTGATCAGCCCCAGCATTTT	CASSPFRGQSDQPQHF
TRBV27	TRBJ2-7	.	TRBD2	TGTGCCAGCAGTCCTCCCTCCTGGGGGGGCGAGCAGTACTTC	CASSPPSWGGEQYF
TRBV5-5	TRBJ2-7	.	.	TGTGCCAGCAGCTTGTTCCAGGGTTCTGCCTACGAGCAGTACTTC	CASSLFQGSAYEQYF